A single sample gave rise to the 21 T cell receptor beta chains below, sequenced in a study of T cell clonotyping in hematopoietic cell transplantation. Time point described: recipient sample about 28 days before transplant, after cytoreduction. The table came from immunoSEQ multiplex PCR; TCRdb's copy has only in-frame clones and leaves some out. The table includes roughly 46,000 clones, around 80% detected once. This sample comprised peripheral blood mononuclear cells, obtained before stem cell transplant. All receptors come from a man aged 55 to 70 with myelodysplastic syndrome. Some clones in this sample may be carry-over from other donors' samples.

The chain joins TRBV19 to TRBJ2-3; TRBD2 matches at 11 bases. Germline loops: CDR1 LNHDA, CDR2 SQIVND (reference sequence). V gave up 4 bases and J gave up 3 bases; unmatched junction bases: 3. The CDR3 loop spans 15 amino acids. CDR3 residues: CASSTSGGTTDTQYF. The CDR3 coding sequence is TGTGCCAGTAGTACTAGCGGGGGGACGACAGATACGCAGTATTTT. Based on the CDR3 plus reference TRBV19 and TRBJ2-3, the full variable domain is DGGITQSPKYLFRKEGQNVTLSCEQNLNHDAMYWYRQDPGQGLRLIYYSQIVNDFQKGDIAEGYSVSREKKESFPLTVTSAQKNPTAFYLCASSTSGGTTDTQYFGPGTRLTVL.

The chain combines TRBV29-1 with TRBJ2-7, with 9 bases lining up with TRBD1. V dropped 7 bases and J dropped 0; count of bases not matched to a gene: 4. The CDR3 is made up of 13 amino acids. Looked up from germline, CDR1 is SQVTM and CDR2 is ANQGSEA. The CDR3 DNA reads as TGCAGCGCCGGGACAGGGTTCTCCTACGAGCAGTACTTC. Translation gives CSAGTGFSYEQYF.

The chain links TRBV7-6 to TRBJ2-3, with 7 positions matching TRBD1. The CDR3 contains 18 residues. V lost 0 bases to trimming and J lost 0 bases; unmatched junction nucleotides: 9. The germline V gene has CDR1 SGHVS and CDR2 FNYEAQ. DNA for the CDR3: TGTGCCAGCAGCTTAGCAGGGGGCAAGCTTAAAAGCACAGATACGCAGTATTTT. It translates to CASSLAGGKLKSTDTQYF.

A few counts support this clone. The chain recombines TRBV30 with TRBJ1-1, with D tentatively TRBD1 (6 bases). In germline, CDR1 is GTSNPN, CDR2 SVGIG (reference sequence). With 5 bases removed from V and 0 bases from J, the gap between germline ends came to 10 bases. The CDR3 consists of 13 residues. CDR3 in DNA: TGTGCCTGGGCGGGACATCTGAACACTGAAGCTTTCTTT. Its translation: CAWAGHLNTEAFF.

The CDR3 loop reads CASSFDRATYEQYF. For the CDR3, the DNA is TGTGCCAGCAGCTTTGACAGGGCAACCTACGAGCAGTACTTC. The chain links TRBV7-2 to TRBJ2-7; TRBD1 matches 7 bases. Germline V gene lookup returns CDR1 SGHTA and CDR2 FQGNSA. This CDR3 is built from 14 residues. J gave up 2 bases and V 3 bases, and 4 bases lay outside the gene matches.

In this sample, this clone turned up a few times. V is TRBV7-2 and J is TRBJ2-4; 8 bases agree with TRBD1. The germline V gene has CDR1 SGHTA and CDR2 FQGNSA. There are 15 residues in the CDR3. Unmatched junction bases numbered 10, after V lost 5 bases and J lost 7 bases. CDR3 DNA sequence: TGTGCCAGCAGCCTCAGGGGGCTTTGGGACAACATTCAGTACTTC. Its protein is CASSLRGLWDNIQYF.

J is TRBJ1-5 and V is TRBV27, with D unresolved. The germline V gene has CDR1 MNHEY and CDR2 SMNVEV (reference sequence). Trimming shortened V by 5 bases and J by 0 bases, and 5 bases separated the two germline ends. This CDR3 region has 13 residues. CDR3 sequence (DNA): TGTGCCAGCAGTACCAATAGCAATCAGCCCCAGCATTTT. Amino acid sequence: CASSTNSNQPQHF.

This clone came up once. The CDR3 here is CASSQVGHQGGEKLFF. The CDR3 nucleotides read TGCGCCAGCAGCCAAGTCGGCCACCAGGGAGGTGAAAAACTGTTTTTT. The V call is TRBV4-3, the J call TRBJ1-4; D might be TRBD1 (5 bases). Trimming removed 1 base from V and 7 bases from J, with 16 bases in between. The CDR3 spans 16 residues. Germline CDR1 and CDR2: LGHNA and YSLEER.

The table lists this clone with a few counts. The chain uses TRBV5-4 and TRBJ2-3, with D hard to call. V lost 1 base and J lost 2, with 2 bases in between. The CDR3 runs 12 residues. CDR1 SGHNT and CDR2 YYREEE come from the germline V gene (reference sequence). CDR3: CASSLITDTQYF. CDR3 DNA sequence: TGTGCCAGCAGCTTGATCACAGATACGCAGTATTTT.

The chain combines TRBV28 with TRBJ2-5; 13 positions agree with TRBD2. With 8 bases clipped from V and 0 bases from J, the junction kept 6 bases outside the gene matches. The CDR3 has 16 residues. Per germline, CDR1 MDHEN and CDR2 SYDVKM. For the CDR3, the DNA is TGTGCCAGCGGACTAGCGGGGGTGGGGTACCAAGAGACCCAGTACTTC. This codes for CASGLAGVGYQETQYF.

V gene TRBV27 combines with J gene TRBJ1-5; perhaps TRBD1 as D (5 bases). The CDR3 has 13 residues. With 5 bases removed from V and 8 bases from J, the gap between germline ends came to 13 bases. CDR1 and CDR2 from the germline V gene are MNHEY and SMNVEV (reference sequence). CDR3 bases: TGTGCCAGCAGTCCCCGGATAGGGGAGCCCCAGCATTTT. Residues: CASSPRIGEPQHF.

In DNA form, the CDR3 reads TGTGCCAGCAGTCGGGACAGGGTGGACGAGCAGTACTTC. Protein product: CASSRDRVDEQYF. V and J are TRBV27 and TRBJ2-7, with TRBD1 identical over 9 bases. Germline V gene data show CDR1 as MNHEY and CDR2 as SMNVEV (reference sequence). The CDR3 has 13 amino acids. The V segment lost 5 bases and the J segment 5 bases; nucleotides outside the gene matches: 4.

The chain couples TRBV9 to TRBJ2-3, with TRBD1 matching 7 bases. CDR1 and CDR2 (germline): SGDLS, YYNGEE. There are 16 residues in the CDR3. J was trimmed by 0 bases and V by 3 bases; bases with no gene match: 7. Here the CDR3 reads CASSEGTAPSTDTQYF. The CDR3, as DNA: TGTGCCAGCAGCGAAGGGACAGCTCCTAGCACAGATACGCAGTATTTT.

This clone was counted a single time. This sequence joins TRBV11-3 and TRBJ1-1, with TRBD1 matching over 7 bases. From germline, CDR1 is SGHNT and CDR2 YENEEA. The V gene end was trimmed by 5 bases and the J gene end by 5 bases; junction bases not matched to a gene: 2. The CDR3 is 12 amino acids. The DNA for the CDR3 is TGTGCCAGCAGCGGCAGGGGGACTGAAGCTTTCTTT. This translates into CASSGRGTEAFF.

The gene calls are TRBV6-6 and TRBJ1-1; TRBD1 agrees at 9 bases. V shed 4 bases, J shed 6 bases, and the junction held 9 bases outside the gene matches. The CDR3 is 15 residues long. Germline values: CDR1 MNHNY, CDR2 SVGAGI (reference sequence). CDR3 amino acids: CASSFSGQGKAEAFF. The CDR3 nucleotides are TGTGCCAGCAGTTTCTCGGGACAGGGAAAGGCTGAAGCTTTCTTT.

The V gene is TRBV5-1, the J gene TRBJ2-5; perhaps TRBD2 as D (6 bases). The V gene's germline CDR1 is SGHRS and CDR2 YFSETQ. V was clipped by 4 bases and J by 6 bases, with 22 bases between them. CDR3 length equals 16 residues. DNA for the CDR3: TGCGCCAGCAGCCCACAGACCCCGGGACTTTTACAGACCCAGTACTTC. Translating it yields CASSPQTPGLLQTQYF.

This sequence joins TRBV9 and TRBJ2-5; D may be TRBD2 (5 bases). The CDR3 loop spans 17 amino acids. CDR1 is SGDLS, CDR2 YYNGEE, per germline. V shed 0 bases and J shed 2 bases, with 17 bases lying between them. The DNA of the CDR3 is TGTGCCAGCAGCGTAGGGCTAGCACTTGCCGTTCAAGAGACCCAGTACTTC. Protein sequence: CASSVGLALAVQETQYF.

The chain carries TRBV7-3 and TRBJ1-1, with D possibly being TRBD1 (6 bases). CDR1 SGHTA and CDR2 FQGTGA come from the germline V gene. Trimming removed 2 bases at V and 0 bases at J, with 16 bases between. The CDR3 sequence is 17 residues long. The CDR3 loop is CASSLFIWGQLNTEAFF. The DNA for the CDR3 is TGTGCCAGCAGCTTATTCATCTGGGGGCAGTTGAACACTGAAGCTTTCTTT. The variable domain in full, with the rest retrieved from reference TRBV7-3 and TRBJ1-1, is GAGVSQTPSNKVTEKGKYVELRCDPISGHTALYWYRQSLGQGPEFLIYFQGTGAADDSGLPNDRFFAVRPEGSVSTLKIQRTERGDSAVYLCASSLFIWGQLNTEAFFGQGTRLTVV.

CDR3 in amino acids: CASSDGAGGAGGYTF. Written as DNA, the CDR3 is TGTGCCAGCAGCGACGGAGCAGGGGGCGCGGGAGGCTACACCTTC. The chain joins TRBV5-5 to TRBJ1-2; TRBD1 matches 8 bases. V lost 4 bases, J lost 8 bases, and 13 bases stayed unmatched. The CDR3 extends over 15 amino acids. Germline V CDR1 and CDR2: SGHKS, YYEKEE (reference sequence).

The chain uses TRBV14 and TRBJ2-7, with D perhaps TRBD1 (5 bases). Germline values: CDR1 SGHDN, CDR2 FVKESK. The V end was cut by 1 base, the J end by 5 bases, with 18 bases between. This CDR3 is 16 amino acids long. CDR3 protein: CASSQGWQGFFDEQYF. In DNA, the CDR3 is TGTGCCAGCAGCCAAGGGTGGCAGGGTTTTTTCGACGAGCAGTACTTC.

This chain uses TRBV6-1 with TRBJ2-7; 8 nucleotides agree with TRBD1. This CDR3 has 12 residues. J was trimmed by 2 bases and V by 7 bases; bases with no gene match: 1. Germline-derived CDR1 and CDR2 are MNHNS and SASEGT. The CDR3 protein is CASTDRAYEQYF. DNA of the CDR3: TGTGCCAGCACGGACAGGGCCTACGAGCAGTACTTC.